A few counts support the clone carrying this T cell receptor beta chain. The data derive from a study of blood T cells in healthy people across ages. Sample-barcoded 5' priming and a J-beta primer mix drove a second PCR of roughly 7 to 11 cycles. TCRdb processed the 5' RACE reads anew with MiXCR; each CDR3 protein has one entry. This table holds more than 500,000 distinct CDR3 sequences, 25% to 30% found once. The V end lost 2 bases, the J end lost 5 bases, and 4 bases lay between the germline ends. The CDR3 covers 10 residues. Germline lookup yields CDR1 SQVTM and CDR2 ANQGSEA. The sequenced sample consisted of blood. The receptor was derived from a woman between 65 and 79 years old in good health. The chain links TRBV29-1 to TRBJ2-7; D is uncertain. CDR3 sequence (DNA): TGCAGCGTTGAAATAAACGAGCAGTACTTC. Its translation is CSVEINEQYF.